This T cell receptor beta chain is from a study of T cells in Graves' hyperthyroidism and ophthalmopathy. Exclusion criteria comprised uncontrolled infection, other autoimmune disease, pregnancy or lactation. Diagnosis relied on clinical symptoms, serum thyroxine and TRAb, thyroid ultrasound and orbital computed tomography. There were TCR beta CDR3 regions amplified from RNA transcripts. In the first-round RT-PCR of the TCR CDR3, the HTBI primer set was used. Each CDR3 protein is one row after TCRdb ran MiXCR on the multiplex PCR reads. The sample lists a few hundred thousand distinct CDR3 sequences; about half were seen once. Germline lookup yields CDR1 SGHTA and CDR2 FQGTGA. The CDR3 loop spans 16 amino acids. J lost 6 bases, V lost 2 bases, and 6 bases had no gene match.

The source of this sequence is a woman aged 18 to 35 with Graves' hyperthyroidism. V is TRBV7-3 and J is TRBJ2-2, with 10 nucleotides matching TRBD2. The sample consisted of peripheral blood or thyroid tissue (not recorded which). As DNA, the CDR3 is TGTGCCAGCAGCTTAGAAGCGGGAGGGCCGGCCGGGGAGCTGTTTTTT. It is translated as CASSLEAGGPAGELFF.